This record looks at one T cell receptor (beta chain) sequence and its context. The antigen is not known. These data belong to a study of CXCR3-negative and CXCR3-positive naive CD8 T cells. Study findings and constraints: Compared with CXCR3-negative naive cells, CXCR3-positive naive cells showed more hydrophobic TRB CDR3s. Partial loss of CXCR3 expression followed cryopreservation; most assays used fresh PBMCs. Naive cells that were CXCR3-negative or CXCR3-positive used TRBV-TRBJ genes alike, while memory cells diverged.

CD45RO-CCR7+CD27+CD95- was the phenotype of naive CD8+ T cells. CDR3 length equals 14 residues. Germline-derived CDR1 and CDR2 are MNHEY and SVGAGI. Preparation of TRB cDNA libraries relied on 5' RACE carrying UMI labels. TCRdb reprocessed the 5' RACE reads and stores each CDR3 protein as one record, lacking DNA. The sample holds about 70,000 distinct CDR3 sequences. The TCR was taken from a human donor in good health. Some clones in this sample may be carry-over from other donors' samples. V is TRBV6-5 and J is TRBJ1-6; there is no DNA to check the TCRdb D call of TRBD1. The sequencing input was naive CXCR3+ CD8+ T cells from blood. Subset meaning: CD45RO-CCR7+CD27+CD95- naive CD8+ T cells expressing CXCR3 (TNR3+). This CDR3 is CASSNGQGNSPLHF.